A selection of T cell receptor beta chains follows, all from one sample in a study of blood T cells in healthy people across ages. TCRdb used MiXCR to reprocess the 5' RACE reads, holding one entry per CDR3 protein. The profile shows approximately 1.5 million distinct CDR3 sequences, roughly two fifths of them singletons. Sequenced input: blood. These receptors were collected from a woman aged 18-30 years in good health. The CDR3 runs from the conserved cysteine through the conserved F or W. A clone size is listed for some rows: how often the clone was seen (once, few, many), or a class if it is expanded.

clone_size	v_call	j_call	cdr3_aa
few	TRBV9	TRBJ2-5	CASSASGGLIQETQYF
few	TRBV4-3	TRBJ1-2	CASSQRLGGYTF
few	TRBV2	TRBJ1-2	CASSALRQDPYGYTF
NA	TRBV4-1	TRBJ2-3	CASSPGLAGETTNTQYF
once	TRBV28	TRBJ1-5	CASILRGGDQPQHF
few	TRBV20-1	TRBJ2-7	CSVDRQSYEQYF
NA	TRBV6-2/TRBV6-3	TRBJ1-1	CASFDWNTEAFF
NA	TRBV12-3/TRBV12-4	TRBJ1-5	CASSLVAEDQPQHF
NA	TRBV27	TRBJ2-1	CASSPPDSPTNEQFF
few	TRBV29-1	TRBJ2-4	CSVGTGGGNIQYF
few	TRBV6-2/TRBV6-3	TRBJ1-5	CASSYRTEPQHF
few	TRBV4-3	TRBJ1-5	CASSQGTGASQPQHF
NA	TRBV19	TRBJ2-7	CASHGATSYEQYF
NA	TRBV20-1	TRBJ2-5	CSAKLAGASSYNEQYF
NA	TRBV30	TRBJ2-7	CAWSPARTSAYEQYF
NA	TRBV20-1	TRBJ1-4	CSARRDKKLFF
NA	TRBV4-3	TRBJ2-1	CASSHLRTDLSSYNEQFF
few	TRBV24-1	TRBJ2-3	CATSARLAGAEDTQYF
NA	TRBV20-1	TRBJ2-1	CSSILGGYNEQFF
few	TRBV7-2	TRBJ2-5	CASSRIMGETQYF
few	TRBV6-6	TRBJ1-5	CASSYRDRGNQPQHF
NA	TRBV28	TRBJ1-4	CASSLTVGGNEKLFF
few	TRBV12-3/TRBV12-4	TRBJ1-2	CASTLGMALNYGYTF
NA	TRBV7-9	TRBJ1-5	CASSRGQGKWINQPQHF
NA	TRBV11-2	TRBJ2-1	CASTPSGAWGRVEQFF
NA	TRBV4-3	TRBJ1-2	CASSQDNRDYGYTF
NA	TRBV12-3/TRBV12-4	TRBJ1-5	CASTTRGSRQPQHF
NA	TRBV28	TRBJ1-5	CASIMDLNQPQHF
NA	TRBV2	TRBJ2-2	CASRRAQGTGELFF
NA	TRBV24-1	TRBJ2-5	CATSDRETQYF
NA	TRBV7-2	TRBJ2-1	CASSSRMDEQFF
NA	TRBV5-1	TRBJ2-1	CASRTGLSSYNEQFF
NA	TRBV6-2/TRBV6-3	TRBJ1-5	CASRPYYGNQPQHF
NA	TRBV3-1	TRBJ2-2	CASSQYSGSNTGELFF
NA	TRBV5-1	TRBJ2-2	CASNPRERPREGELFF
NA	TRBV7-2	TRBJ2-1	CASSPRGRGTYNEQFF
NA	TRBV6-4	TRBJ2-7	CASSRRGTDPYKQYF
NA	TRBV7-9	TRBJ1-4	CASSLGQGSPNEKLFF
NA	TRBV30	NA	CAWSDYRGGSETQYF
once	TRBV18	TRBJ1-1	CASSPQWTGDTEAFF
few	TRBV6-5	TRBJ1-5	CASALGDRGQPQHF
NA	TRBV7-8	NA	CASSYPRRGEETQYF
NA	TRBV29-1	TRBJ1-2	CSVAQGGAGYTF
NA	TRBV10-3	TRBJ2-3	CAISETSSGGGTDTQYF
NA	TRBV7-9	TRBJ2-1	CASSLANPSYNEQFF
NA	TRBV7-9	NA	CPSSLGYEQYF
NA	TRBV7-3	TRBJ2-3	CASSLSGTRMDTQYF
NA	TRBV7-2	TRBJ1-2	CASSLVRGLQRLDYGYTF
few	TRBV28	TRBJ1-5	CASSVFYNQPQHF
few	TRBV7-3	TRBJ2-3	CASSLTGRASRGDTQYF
NA	TRBV12-3/TRBV12-4	TRBJ1-1	CASSTRLAAEAFF
NA	TRBV5-1	TRBJ2-5	CASRQDPQETQYF
few	TRBV20-1	TRBJ1-2	CSATAWGAQGYTF
few	TRBV4-3	TRBJ1-4	CASSQLSPGDLNEKLFF